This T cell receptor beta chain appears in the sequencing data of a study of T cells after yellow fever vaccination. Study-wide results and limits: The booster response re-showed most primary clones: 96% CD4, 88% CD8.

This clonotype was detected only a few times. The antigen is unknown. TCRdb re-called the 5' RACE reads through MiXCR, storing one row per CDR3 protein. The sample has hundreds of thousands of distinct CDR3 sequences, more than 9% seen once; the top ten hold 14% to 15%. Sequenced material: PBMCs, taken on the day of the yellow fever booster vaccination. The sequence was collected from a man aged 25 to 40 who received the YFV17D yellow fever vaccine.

The CDR3 region has the DNA TGTGCCAGCTCAATTACCCCAGGACCCTCCTACAATGAGCAGTTCTTC. Protein: CASSITPGPSYNEQFF. V gene TRBV18 combines with J gene TRBJ2-1; no clear D. Deletions cut 5 bases from V and 0 bases from J, with 14 bases between. This CDR3 region has 16 residues. CDR1 and CDR2 (germline): KGHSH, LQKENI.